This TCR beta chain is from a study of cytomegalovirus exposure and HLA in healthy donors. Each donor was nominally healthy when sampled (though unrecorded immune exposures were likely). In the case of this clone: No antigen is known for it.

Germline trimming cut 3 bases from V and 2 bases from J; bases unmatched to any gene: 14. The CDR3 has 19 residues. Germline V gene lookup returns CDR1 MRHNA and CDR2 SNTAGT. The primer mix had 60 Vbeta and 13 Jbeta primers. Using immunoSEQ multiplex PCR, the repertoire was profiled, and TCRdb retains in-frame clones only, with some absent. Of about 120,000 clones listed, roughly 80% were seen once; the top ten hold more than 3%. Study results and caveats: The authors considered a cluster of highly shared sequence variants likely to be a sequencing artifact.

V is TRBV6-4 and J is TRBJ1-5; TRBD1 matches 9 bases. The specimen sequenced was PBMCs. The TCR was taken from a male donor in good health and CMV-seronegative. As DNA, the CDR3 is TGTGCCAGCAGTGATATCAGGACAGGGGTGGTAAAAGGCAATCAGCCCCAGCATTTT. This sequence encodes CASSDIRTGVVKGNQPQHF.